The rows below give T cell receptor beta chains drawn from one sample of a study of cytomegalovirus exposure and HLA in healthy donors. The data were produced by immunoSEQ multiplex PCR, yet TCRdb's version contains in-frame clones alone and is incomplete. The sample consists of roughly 150,000 clones, 76% of them appearing once. Input material: PBMCs. Receptors were obtained from a male donor in good health and CMV-seronegative. CDR3s include the opening cysteine and the closing phenylalanine or tryptophan. Only part of the rows carry a size: once, few, many, or a class if the clone is expanded.

v_call	j_call	clone_size	cdr3_aa
TRBV5-1	TRBJ2-1	NA	CASSEAGISYNEQFF
TRBV28	TRBJ1-5	NA	CASSLKNRLSNQPQHF
TRBV29-1	TRBJ1-1	once	CSANSGWTEAFF
TRBV2	TRBJ2-5	NA	CASNEGRGGETQYF
TRBV9	TRBJ1-2	NA	CASSGGSYGYTF
TRBV11-2	TRBJ1-2	few	CASSQGSWTLNYGYTF
TRBV18	TRBJ2-5	few	CASSPGETQYF
TRBV4-2	NA	NA	CASSIRLAGESSYEQYF
TRBV28	TRBJ2-4	NA	CASSSQGELKNIQYF
TRBV2	TRBJ1-3	NA	CASSETGTGNTIYF
TRBV6-5	TRBJ2-2	once	CASSYMGHGELFF
TRBV19	TRBJ2-1	NA	CASKVGRGAHNEQFF
TRBV9	TRBJ2-1	few	CASSGYSYSEQFF
TRBV4-1	TRBJ1-6	few	CASSQETTGPWNSPLHF
TRBV7-2	TRBJ2-5	NA	CASSPGLAGGETQYF
TRBV7-9	TRBJ1-1	NA	CASSPYREGTEAFF
TRBV10-3	TRBJ2-2	NA	CATSSGSSAGELFF
TRBV5-6	TRBJ2-6	NA	CASSPFLNSISGANVLTF
TRBV28	TRBJ1-1	NA	CASSLSDREAFF
TRBV5-1	TRBJ1-1	NA	CASLRDPFGGNTEAFF
TRBV2	TRBJ2-4	NA	CASRQGQGDIQYF
TRBV25-1	TRBJ2-7	NA	CASSLSGTPSYEQYF
TRBV9	TRBJ2-1	NA	CASSADPGLAGGRFYNEQFF
TRBV28	TRBJ1-3	NA	CASRPWSSGNTIYF
TRBV7-6	TRBJ2-2	NA	CASSFGLAGGYGELFF
TRBV7-2	TRBJ2-7	NA	CASSRTSGDHEQYF
TRBV11-1	TRBJ2-3	NA	CASSLRTSGSWGDTQYF
TRBV4-2	TRBJ1-3	few	CASSPDRSSGNTIYF
TRBV23-1	TRBJ2-5	NA	CASSQSRGGVRETQYF
TRBV12-5	TRBJ2-3	NA	CASGHRVGGRDTQYF
TRBV5-5	TRBJ2-1	NA	CASSLVGSGGIEQFF
TRBV7-9	TRBJ2-7	once	CASSSGRSSYEQYF
TRBV5-1	TRBJ1-2	NA	CASSLGGIGYTF
TRBV21-1	TRBJ2-7	NA	CASSKEGTSGDYEQYF
TRBV5-4	TRBJ1-1	NA	CASSLGTHTEAFF
TRBV7-8	TRBJ2-2	NA	CASRGLAGEVTGELFF
TRBV19	TRBJ1-3	few	CASSIVGGRRSGNTIYF
TRBV5-4	TRBJ1-2	NA	CASSLAEVGFYGYTF
TRBV19	TRBJ1-5	NA	CASSITGTSGGQPQHF
TRBV6-1	TRBJ2-7	NA	CASSGLTAYEQYF
TRBV6-1	NA	NA	CASSEGHNYEQYF
TRBV7-2	TRBJ2-7	once	CASSVTAGQGNEQYF
TRBV27	TRBJ2-7	NA	CASSLQAGGGYEQYF
TRBV7-9	TRBJ2-1	few	CASSLGQASGSYNEQFF
TRBV21-1	TRBJ2-2	NA	CASSKVAASGGPNSNTGELFF
TRBV5-1	TRBJ1-3	NA	CASSDRVGNTIYF
TRBV5-1	TRBJ2-7	NA	CASSFLTGGAYEQYF
TRBV7-2	TRBJ2-5	NA	CASSLRAPGGQYF
TRBV9	TRBJ1-1	NA	CASSVGGTRSTEAFF
TRBV6-4	TRBJ2-1	many	CASSVAGGSYNEQFF
TRBV5-1	TRBJ2-6	NA	CASSLEFRDSSSGANVLTF
TRBV5-8	TRBJ2-7	NA	CASSLYGGKF
TRBV30	TRBJ1-3	NA	CAWIDRGLRNTIYF
TRBV14	TRBJ1-2	NA	CASSQAGRHGYTF
TRBV5-8	TRBJ2-7	NA	CASSRTGGEQYF
TRBV7-9	TRBJ1-1	NA	CASSHRTGGGLNTEAFF
TRBV13	TRBJ2-5	NA	CASSPTTSGEYQETQYF
TRBV18	TRBJ1-1	NA	CASSAQGNTEAFF
TRBV6-5	TRBJ2-2	NA	CASRPPGVSTGELFF